The 8 T cell receptor beta chains below all came from one sample that was sequenced in a study of T cell changes during pregnancy in multiple sclerosis. This table comes from immunoSEQ multiplex PCR, and its TCRdb copy is limited to in-frame clones, with some not included. The sample shows about 40,000 clones, around 90% of them seen only once. The material was peripheral blood, obtained before pregnancy. The receptors derive from a female donor with multiple sclerosis, enrolled in a pregnancy study.

The chain combines TRBV27 with TRBJ2-3, with 8 positions matching TRBD2. The V gene end was trimmed by 6 bases and the J gene end by 1 base; junction bases not matched to a gene: 18. Germline CDR1 reads MNHEY; CDR2 reads SMNVEV (reference sequence). This CDR3 has 19 amino acids. CDR3 nucleotide sequence: TGTGCCAGCAGCCCTAGTTGGACTAGCAGTCGTTACCGCACAGATACGCAGTATTTT. Its translation: CASSPSWTSSRYRTDTQYF.

The chain has TRBV28 and TRBJ2-3; perhaps TRBD2 as D (5 bases). The V end was cut by 1 base, the J end by 0 bases, with 20 bases between. Germline CDR1 is MDHEN and CDR2 is SYDVKM. The CDR3 spans 19 residues. The CDR3 spells CASSLSYSGVRSSTDTQYF. The CDR3 DNA sequence: TGTGCCAGCAGTTTATCCTACAGCGGAGTCAGATCTAGCACAGATACGCAGTATTTT.

Only one count was recorded for this clone. The chain uses TRBV28 and TRBJ2-7; maybe TRBD2 (6 bases). The CDR3 is 16 amino acids. Germline CDR1 is MDHEN and CDR2 is SYDVKM. V lost 5 bases and J lost 2, with 19 bases in between. In nucleotides, the CDR3 is TGTGCCAGCAGTACCCCCGGGACTCCAGGTGCCTACGAGCAGTACTTC. Its protein product is CASSTPGTPGAYEQYF.

The chain joins TRBV11-2 to TRBJ2-2; D uncertain. The CDR3 runs 11 residues. Looked up from germline, CDR1 is SGHAT and CDR2 is FQNNGV. V was clipped by 1 base and J by 8 bases, with 2 bases between them. The CDR3 DNA is TGTGCCAGCAGCTTAGCTGGGGAGCTGTTTTTT. This gives the protein CASSLAGELFF.

V and J are TRBV6-1 and TRBJ1-1; no reliable D call. V was pared by 2 bases and J by 5 bases, with 9 bases between. The germline CDR1 and CDR2 sequences are MNHNS and SASEGT. CDR3 size: 13 residues. Here the CDR3 reads CASSEKEVTEAFF. DNA of the CDR3: TGTGCCAGCAGTGAAAAAGAGGTGACTGAAGCTTTCTTT.

The chain links TRBV10-2 to TRBJ2-3; a weak D match, TRBD2 (6 bases). This CDR3 comprises 14 residues. Germline V gene data show CDR1 as WSHSY and CDR2 as SAAADI. Between the trimmed V and J ends, which lost 5 bases and 0 bases, there was a span of 9 bases. The CDR3 DNA reads TGCGCCAGCAGTTCGGGGAGGAGCACAGATACGCAGTATTTT. Translating gives CASSSGRSTDTQYF.

The J gene is TRBJ2-3, the V gene TRBV19; 9 nucleotides line up with TRBD2. Trimming at V came to 1 base and at J to 4 bases, leaving 6 bases not matched to a gene. The CDR3 has 16 residues. Per the germline V gene, CDR1 is LNHDA and CDR2 is SQIVND (reference sequence). The CDR3 loop reads CASSIVGRLAADTQYF. The CDR3 region has the DNA TGTGCCAGTAGTATAGTGGGGAGACTAGCGGCAGATACGCAGTATTTT.

The CDR3 protein is CASSSRGTGLNYGYTF. For the CDR3, the DNA is TGTGCCAGCAGCTCGAGGGGGACAGGCCTTAACTATGGCTACACCTTC. The gene calls are TRBV7-3 and TRBJ1-2; 8 positions agree with TRBD1. Germline V gene data show CDR1 as SGHTA and CDR2 as FQGTGA. V lost 4 bases, J lost 1 base, and 8 bases stayed unmatched. The CDR3 has 16 amino acids.